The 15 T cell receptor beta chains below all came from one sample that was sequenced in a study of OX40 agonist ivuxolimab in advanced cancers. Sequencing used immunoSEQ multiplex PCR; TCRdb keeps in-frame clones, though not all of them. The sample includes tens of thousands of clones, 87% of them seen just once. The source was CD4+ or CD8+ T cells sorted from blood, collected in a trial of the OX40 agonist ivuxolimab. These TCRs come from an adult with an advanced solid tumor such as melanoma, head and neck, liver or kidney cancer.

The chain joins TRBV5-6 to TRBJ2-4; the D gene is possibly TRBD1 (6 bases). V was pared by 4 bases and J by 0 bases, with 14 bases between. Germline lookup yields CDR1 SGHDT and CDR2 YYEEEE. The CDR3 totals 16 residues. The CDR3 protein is CASSQPGTQAKNIQYF. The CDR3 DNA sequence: TGTGCCAGCAGCCAGCCGGGGACACAAGCCAAAAACATTCAGTACTTC.

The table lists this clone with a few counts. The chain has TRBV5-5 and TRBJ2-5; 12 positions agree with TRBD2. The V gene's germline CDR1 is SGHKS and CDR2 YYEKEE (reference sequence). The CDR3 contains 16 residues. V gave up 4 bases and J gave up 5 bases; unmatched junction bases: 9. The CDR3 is CASSATSGSGRETQYF. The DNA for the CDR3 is TGTGCCAGCAGCGCGACTAGCGGGAGTGGGAGGGAGACCCAGTACTTC.

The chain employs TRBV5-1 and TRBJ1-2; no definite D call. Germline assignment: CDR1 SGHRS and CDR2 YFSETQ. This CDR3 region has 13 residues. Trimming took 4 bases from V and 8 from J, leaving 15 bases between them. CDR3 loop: CASSRGSGNGYTF. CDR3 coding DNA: TGCGCCAGCAGCCGGGGTTCAGGTAACGGCTACACCTTC.

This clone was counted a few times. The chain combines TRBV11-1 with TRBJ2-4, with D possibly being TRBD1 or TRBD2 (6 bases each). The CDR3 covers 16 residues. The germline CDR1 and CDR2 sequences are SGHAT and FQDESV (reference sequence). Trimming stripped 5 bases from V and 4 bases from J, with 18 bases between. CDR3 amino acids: CASSLLEGGKKNIQYF. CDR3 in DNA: TGTGCCAGCAGCCTACTAGAGGGGGGCAAAAAAAACATTCAGTACTTC. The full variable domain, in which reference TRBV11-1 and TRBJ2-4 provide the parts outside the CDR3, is EAEVAQSPRYKITEKSQAVAFWCDPISGHATLYWYRQILGQGPELLVQFQDESVVDDSQLPKDRFSAERLKGVDSTLKIQPAELGDSAMYLCASSLLEGGKKNIQYFGAGTRLSVL.

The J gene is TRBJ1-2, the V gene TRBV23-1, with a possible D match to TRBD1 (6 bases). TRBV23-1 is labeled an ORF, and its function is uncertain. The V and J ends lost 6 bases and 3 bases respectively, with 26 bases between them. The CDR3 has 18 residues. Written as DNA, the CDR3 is TGCGCCAGCAGCCAAGTTTTTAGGTTAGGACAGATCCACTATGGCTACACCTTC. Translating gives CASSQVFRLGQIHYGYTF.

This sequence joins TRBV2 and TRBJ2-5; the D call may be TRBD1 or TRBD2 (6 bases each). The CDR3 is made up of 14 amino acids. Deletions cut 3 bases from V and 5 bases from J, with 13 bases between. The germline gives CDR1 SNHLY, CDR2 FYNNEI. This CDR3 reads CASSDGQGRETQYF. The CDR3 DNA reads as TGTGCCAGCAGTGATGGGCAGGGGAGGGAGACCCAGTACTTC. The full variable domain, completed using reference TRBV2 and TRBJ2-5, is EPEVTQTPSHQVTQMGQEVILRCVPISNHLYFYWYRQILGQKVEFLVSFYNNEISEKSEIFDDQFSVERPDGSNFTLKIRSTKLEDSAMYFCASSDGQGRETQYFGPGTRLLVL.

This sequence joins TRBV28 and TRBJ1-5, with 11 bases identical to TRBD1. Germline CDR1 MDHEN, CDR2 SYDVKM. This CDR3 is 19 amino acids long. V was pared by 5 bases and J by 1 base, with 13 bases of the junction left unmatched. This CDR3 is CASSPQRRTGGMSNQPQHF. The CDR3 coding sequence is TGTGCCAGCAGTCCTCAACGACGGACAGGGGGCATGAGCAATCAGCCCCAGCATTTT.

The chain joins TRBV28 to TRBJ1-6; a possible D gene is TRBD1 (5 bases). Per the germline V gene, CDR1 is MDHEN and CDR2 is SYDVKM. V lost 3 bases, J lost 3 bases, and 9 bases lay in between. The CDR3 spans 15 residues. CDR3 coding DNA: TGTGCCAGCAGTTTTGAAGGGGTCTATAATTCACCCCTCCACTTT. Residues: CASSFEGVYNSPLHF. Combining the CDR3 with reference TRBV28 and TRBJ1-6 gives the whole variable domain DVKVTQSSRYLVKRTGEKVFLECVQDMDHENMFWYRQDPGLGLRLIYFSYDVKMKEKGDIPEGYSVSREKKERFSLILESASTNQTSMYLCASSFEGVYNSPLHFGNGTRLTVT.

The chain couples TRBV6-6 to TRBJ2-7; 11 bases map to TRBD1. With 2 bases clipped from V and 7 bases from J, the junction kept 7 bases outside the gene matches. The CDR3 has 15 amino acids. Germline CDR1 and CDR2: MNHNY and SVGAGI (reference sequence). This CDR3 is CASSYTGQGAKEQYF. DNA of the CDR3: TGTGCCAGCAGTTACACCGGACAGGGGGCAAAGGAGCAGTACTTC.

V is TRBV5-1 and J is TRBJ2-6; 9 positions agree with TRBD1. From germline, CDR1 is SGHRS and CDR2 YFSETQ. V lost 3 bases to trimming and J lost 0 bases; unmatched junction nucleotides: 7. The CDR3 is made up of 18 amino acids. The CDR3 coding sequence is TGCGCCAGCAGCTGGGGTGGGACAGGGACCTCTGGGGCCAACGTCCTGACTTTC. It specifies CASSWGGTGTSGANVLTF. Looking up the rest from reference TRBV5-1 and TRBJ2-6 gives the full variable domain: KAGVTQTPRYLIKTRGQQVTLSCSPISGHRSVSWYQQTPGQGLQFLFEYFSETQRNKGNFPGRFSGRQFSNSRSEMNVSTLELGDSALYLCASSWGGTGTSGANVLTFGAGSRLTVL.

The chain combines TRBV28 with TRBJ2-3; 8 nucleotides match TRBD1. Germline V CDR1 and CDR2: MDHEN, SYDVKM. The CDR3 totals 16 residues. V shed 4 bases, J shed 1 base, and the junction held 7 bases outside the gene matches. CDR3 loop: CASSSQGARGTDTQYF. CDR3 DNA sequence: TGTGCCAGCAGTTCGCAGGGGGCTAGGGGCACAGATACGCAGTATTTT.

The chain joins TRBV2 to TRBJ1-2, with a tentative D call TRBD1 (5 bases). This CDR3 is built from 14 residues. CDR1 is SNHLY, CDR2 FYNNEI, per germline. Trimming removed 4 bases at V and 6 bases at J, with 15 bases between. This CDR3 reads CASSAGVKGDGYTF. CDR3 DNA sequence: TGTGCCAGCAGTGCGGGGGTAAAGGGCGATGGCTACACCTTC.

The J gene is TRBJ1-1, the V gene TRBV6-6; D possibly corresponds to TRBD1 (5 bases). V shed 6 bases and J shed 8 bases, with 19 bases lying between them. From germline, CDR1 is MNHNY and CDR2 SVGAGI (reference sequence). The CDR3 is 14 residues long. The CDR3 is CASRSRDGRREAFF. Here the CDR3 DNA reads TGTGCCAGCAGGTCCCGGGACGGTAGAAGAGAAGCTTTCTTT.

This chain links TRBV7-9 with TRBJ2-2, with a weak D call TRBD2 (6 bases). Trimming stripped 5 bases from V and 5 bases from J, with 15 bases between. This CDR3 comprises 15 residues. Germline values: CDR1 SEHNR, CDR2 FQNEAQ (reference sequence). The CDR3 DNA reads TGTGCCAGCAGCCCGGGCGGGGCACGAACCGGGGAGCTGTTTTTT. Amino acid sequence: CASSPGGARTGELFF. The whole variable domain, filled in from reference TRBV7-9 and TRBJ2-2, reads DTGVSQNPRHKITKRGQNVTFRCDPISEHNRLYWYRQTLGQGPEFLTYFQNEAQLEKSRLLSDRFSAERPKGSFSTLEIQRTEQGDSAMYLCASSPGGARTGELFFGEGSRLTVL.

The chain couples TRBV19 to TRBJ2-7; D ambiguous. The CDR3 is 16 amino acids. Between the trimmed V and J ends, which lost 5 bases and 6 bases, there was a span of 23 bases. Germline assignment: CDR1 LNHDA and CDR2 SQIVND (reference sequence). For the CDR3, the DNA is TGTGCCAGTAGTTTTCTTTCCGTGGGTGCTGGGGTCGAGCAGTACTTC. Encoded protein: CASSFLSVGAGVEQYF.